A single sample gave rise to the 10 T cell receptor beta chains below, sequenced in a study of breast tumors, draining lymph nodes, adjacent tissues. TCRdb itself ran the multiplex PCR reads through MiXCR, one entry per CDR3 protein. The sample carries about 110,000 distinct CDR3 sequences, under 40% recorded once. The lymph nodes were axillary draining lymph nodes from breast cancer patients. The sequencing sample was made of axillary lymph node tissue. The receptor set was obtained from a female donor with breast cancer. Some clones in this sample may be carry-over from other donors' samples.

This clonotype was recorded at least ten times. The CDR3 sequence: CAWSSPGQGNNSPLHF. The CDR3 DNA reads TGTGCCTGGAGTAGCCCCGGACAGGGGAATAATTCACCCCTCCACTTT. This rearrangement joins TRBV30 to TRBJ1-6; 9 nucleotides agree with TRBD1. V dropped 2 bases and J dropped 5; count of bases not matched to a gene: 7. The CDR3 sequence is 16 residues long. Germline V gives CDR1 GTSNPN, CDR2 SVGIG (reference sequence).

About this clonotype itself: The CDR3 carries no conserved terminal phenylalanine or tryptophan, so it likely arises from a read error. Because the CDR3's place on the DNA is in doubt, the DNA is left out and the CDR3 is given as listed by TCRdb. This chain links TRBV5-4 with TRBJ1-2; the D call TRBD1 from the table was never checked on the DNA. Germline-derived CDR1 and CDR2 are SGHNT and YYREEE (reference sequence). The CDR3 spans 14 residues, counting both ends. The CDR3: CASSLGQGAEWLHL.

This CDR3 reads CASSEAFF. The CDR3 nucleotides read TGTGCCAGCAGTGAAGCTTTTTTT. The V call is TRBV6-1, the J call TRBJ2-2; the D is unclear. V gave up 0 bases and J gave up 17 bases, with 1 base separating them. Germline V gene lookup returns CDR1 MNHNS and CDR2 SASEGT. This CDR3 comprises 8 residues.

The count of this clonotype is one. This may be a read error, as it is one base from a much larger clone. The chain uses TRBV6-1 and TRBJ2-4, with D uncertain. V lost 0 bases and J lost 10, with 7 bases in between. CDR1 is MNHNS and CDR2 is SASEGT in the germline V gene. The CDR3 covers 12 residues. The CDR3 nucleotides read TGTGCCAGCAGTGAAGCAGAAGGAATTCAGTACTTC. Protein product: CASSEAEGIQYF.

This clonotype was seen repeatedly, ten times or more. The chain joins TRBV12-3 or TRBV12-4 to TRBJ2-3; 12 positions match TRBD2. The CDR3 has 16 amino acids. J gave up 5 bases and V 5 bases, and 8 bases lay outside the gene matches. This chain's CDR3 is CASSTPSGRAKDTQYF. The CDR3 nucleotides read TGTGCCAGCAGTACCCCTAGCGGGAGGGCCAAAGATACGCAGTATTTT.

The rearrangement joins TRBV7-2 to TRBJ2-7; D may be TRBD2 (6 bases). Germline CDR1 reads SGHTA; CDR2 reads FQGNSA. The CDR3 is 14 amino acids. V lost 2 bases, J lost 5 bases, and 13 bases lay in between. CDR3 DNA sequence: TGTGCCAGCAGCTTATGGGCGGGATTGGACGAGCAGTACTTC. The encoded protein is CASSLWAGLDEQYF.

This clonotype was seen a few times. The chain has TRBV6-1 and TRBJ1-1, with D possibly matching TRBD1 (6 bases). This CDR3 is built from 17 residues. Germline CDR1 reads MNHNS; CDR2 reads SASEGT. The ends were cut back, 6 bases at V and 5 bases at J, with 25 bases in the middle. CDR3 nucleotides: TGTGCCAGCAGCTCCACGAAGGGCTTCCAGGGGCCGACTGAAGCTTTCTTT. As protein: CASSSTKGFQGPTEAFF.

This clonotype was seen ten or more times. The chain employs TRBV6-5 and TRBJ1-3, with D possibly TRBD1 on 6 matching bases. Germline CDR1 reads MNHEY; CDR2 reads SVGAGI. CDR3 length: 16 amino acids. Trimming removed 0 bases at V and 0 bases at J, with 9 bases between. Here the CDR3 reads CASSYSTGSSGNTIYF. CDR3 sequence (DNA): TGTGCCAGCAGTTACTCGACAGGTAGCTCTGGAAACACCATATATTTT.

This clonotype came up a few times. This may arise from a read error, as a much more abundant clone is one base away. J is TRBJ2-2 and V is TRBV20-1; 9 nucleotides line up with TRBD2. Trimming at V came to 5 bases and at J to 4 bases, leaving 11 bases not matched to a gene. The CDR3 extends over 16 amino acids. Germline CDR1 reads DFQATT; CDR2 reads SNEGSKA (reference sequence). The CDR3 sequence is CSASPSGKGATGELFF. CDR3 DNA: TGCAGTGCTTCACCTAGCGGGAAAGGAGCCACCGGGGAGCTGTTTTTT.

This sequence joins TRBV7-9 and TRBJ2-7, with a weak D call TRBD1 (6 bases). This CDR3 spans 15 amino acids. Germline CDR1 SEHNR, CDR2 FQNEAQ (reference sequence). Trimming took off 4 bases at V and 2 bases at J, with 15 bases between the two ends. The CDR3 nucleotides read TGTGCCAGCAGCTATGGGACCGGGACAACCTACGAGCAGTACTTC. It translates to CASSYGTGTTYEQYF.